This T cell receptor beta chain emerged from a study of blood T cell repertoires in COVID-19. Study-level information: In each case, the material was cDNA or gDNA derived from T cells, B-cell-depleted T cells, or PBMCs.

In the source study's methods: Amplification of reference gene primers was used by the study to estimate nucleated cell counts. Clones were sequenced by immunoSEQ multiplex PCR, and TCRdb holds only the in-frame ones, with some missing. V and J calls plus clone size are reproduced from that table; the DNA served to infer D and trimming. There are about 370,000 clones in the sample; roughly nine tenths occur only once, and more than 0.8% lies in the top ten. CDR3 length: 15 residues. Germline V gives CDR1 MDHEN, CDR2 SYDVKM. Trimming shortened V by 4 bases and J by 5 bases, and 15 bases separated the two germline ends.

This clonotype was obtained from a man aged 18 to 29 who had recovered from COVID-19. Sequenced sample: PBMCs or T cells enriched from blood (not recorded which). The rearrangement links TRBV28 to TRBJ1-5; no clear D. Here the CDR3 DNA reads TGTGCCAGCAGTTCGGTCACCATCGAATATCAGCCCCAGCATTTT. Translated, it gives CASSSVTIEYQPQHF.